This TCR beta chain is from a study of T cell changes during pregnancy in multiple sclerosis. V was clipped by 3 bases and J by 4 bases, with 13 bases between them. The CDR3 extends over 15 amino acids. Germline assignment: CDR1 SGHTA and CDR2 FQGNSA. Generated by immunoSEQ multiplex PCR, the TCRdb table keeps only in-frame clones and is missing some. The sample shows over 50,000 clones, approximately 87% of them seen only once. Sequences were obtained from peripheral blood from another person, used as feeder cells. The origin of this receptor is a human donor whose cells served as feeder cells for cultures in a pregnancy study. The rearrangement joins TRBV7-2 to TRBJ2-1, with D uncertain. The CDR3, as DNA: TGTGCCAGCAGCTTCCCGGCGCAGAGGTACAATGAGCAGTTCTTC. It is translated as CASSFPAQRYNEQFF.